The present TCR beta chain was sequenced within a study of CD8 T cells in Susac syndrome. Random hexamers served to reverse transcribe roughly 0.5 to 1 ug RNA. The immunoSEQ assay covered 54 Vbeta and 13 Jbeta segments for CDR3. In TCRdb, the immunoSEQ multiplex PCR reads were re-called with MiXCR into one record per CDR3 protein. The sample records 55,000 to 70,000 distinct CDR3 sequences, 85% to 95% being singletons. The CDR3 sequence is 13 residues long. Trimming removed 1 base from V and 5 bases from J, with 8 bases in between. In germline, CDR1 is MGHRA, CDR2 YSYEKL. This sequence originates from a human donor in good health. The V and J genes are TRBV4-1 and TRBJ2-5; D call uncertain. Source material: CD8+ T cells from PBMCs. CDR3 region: CASSQGRPETQYF. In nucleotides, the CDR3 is TGCGCCAGCAGCCAAGGTCGTCCTGAGACCCAGTACTTC.